Below, 18 T cell receptor beta chains from the same sample are listed, as sequenced in a study of PD-1 blockade in classical Hodgkin lymphoma. Time point described: cycle 4 day 1 (C4D1), after six to seven weeks of nivolumab. Relapse after autologous stem cell transplantation occurred in every patient, and brentuximab vedotin exposure varied. Data came from immunoSEQ multiplex PCR; TCRdb stores just in-frame clones and leaves some out. Here the sample spans tens of thousands of clones, 70% to 90% being singletons. The source was peripheral blood mononuclear cells (PBMCs), collected before the fourth cycle of nivolumab. Receptors originate from a human donor with classical Hodgkin lymphoma.

This chain uses TRBV7-3 with TRBJ1-5; TRBD1 matches at 9 bases. CDR1 is SGHTA, CDR2 FQGTGA, per germline. V was clipped by 0 bases and J by 6 bases; unmatched bases: 24. The CDR3 is made up of 22 amino acids. For the CDR3, the DNA is TGTGCCAGCAGCTTAACGAACCCGATCAATGGACAGGGGTTTCCCGGCGGTCAGCCCCAGCATTTT. Translation: CASSLTNPINGQGFPGGQPQHF. Full variable domain (missing parts from reference TRBV7-3 and TRBJ1-5): GAGVSQTPSNKVTEKGKYVELRCDPISGHTALYWYRQSLGQGPEFLIYFQGTGAADDSGLPNDRFFAVRPEGSVSTLKIQRTERGDSAVYLCASSLTNPINGQGFPGGQPQHFGDGTRLSIL.

This clone was seen once. The V gene is TRBV6-6, the J gene TRBJ2-3; D ambiguous. The CDR3 has 13 amino acids. Trimming removed 4 bases from V and 6 bases from J, with 11 bases in between. Germline V lookup: CDR1 MNHNY, CDR2 SVGAGI (reference sequence). For the CDR3, the DNA is TGTGCCAGCAGTTGGGCCCGGAGTGATACGCAGTATTTT. It translates to CASSWARSDTQYF.

The V and J genes are TRBV6-1 and TRBJ2-7; D is uncertain. Trimming removed 5 bases from V and 6 bases from J, with 11 bases in between. The CDR3 is made up of 12 amino acids. CDR1 is MNHNS and CDR2 is SASEGT in the germline V gene. CDR3 DNA: TGTGCCAGCAGTTCAACTGGCCGCGAGCAGTACTTC. Translation: CASSSTGREQYF.

The chain has TRBV30 and TRBJ2-2; no reliable D call. The CDR3 covers 13 residues. With 8 bases removed from V and 2 bases from J, the gap between germline ends came to 12 bases. Germline assignment: CDR1 GTSNPN and CDR2 SVGIG (reference sequence). CDR3 residues: CATRSVNTGELFF. The CDR3 region has the DNA TGTGCCACGAGGAGCGTAAACACCGGGGAGCTGTTTTTT.

The genes are TRBV5-8 and TRBJ2-7; tentative D call: TRBD2 (6 bases). Germline assignment: CDR1 SGHTS and CDR2 YDEGEE. The CDR3 runs 15 residues. The V end lost 3 bases, the J end lost 5 bases, and 18 bases lay between the germline ends. The CDR3 loop reads CASSYGGDLPDEQYF. The CDR3 DNA is TGTGCCAGCAGCTACGGCGGGGACCTCCCGGACGAGCAGTACTTC.

The rearrangement joins TRBV5-1 to TRBJ1-2; tentative D call: TRBD1 (6 bases). Germline CDR1 reads SGHRS; CDR2 reads YFSETQ. This CDR3 region has 13 residues. The V end lost 4 bases, the J end lost 6 bases, and 13 bases lay between the germline ends. The chain's CDR3 is CASSPRGSDGYTF. CDR3 DNA sequence: TGCGCCAGCAGCCCCAGGGGTTCCGATGGCTACACCTTC.

This chain joins TRBV10-3 and TRBJ2-7; D might be TRBD1 (5 bases). The CDR3 extends over 14 amino acids. The V end lost 8 bases, the J end lost 0 bases, and 14 bases lay between the germline ends. Germline-derived CDR1 and CDR2 are ENHRY and SYGVKD. For the CDR3, the DNA is TGTGCCATCTCCGGGTCAGGGCGCTCCTACGAGCAGTACTTC. Encoded protein: CAISGSGRSYEQYF.

The rearrangement uses TRBV7-9 and TRBJ1-4; 9 bases are shared with TRBD1. This CDR3 comprises 15 residues. CDR1 is SEHNR, CDR2 FQNEAQ, per germline (reference sequence). Unmatched junction bases numbered 9, after V lost 6 bases and J lost 7 bases. The CDR3 DNA is TGTGCCAGCAGTCCAATCGGGACAGGGTTTGAAAAACTGTTTTTT. This translates into CASSPIGTGFEKLFF. The variable domain in full, with the rest retrieved from reference TRBV7-9 and TRBJ1-4, is DTGVSQNPRHKITKRGQNVTFRCDPISEHNRLYWYRQTLGQGPEFLTYFQNEAQLEKSRLLSDRFSAERPKGSFSTLEIQRTEQGDSAMYLCASSPIGTGFEKLFFGSGTQLSVL.

This chain joins TRBV19 and TRBJ1-2, with D possibly TRBD1 on 6 matching bases. CDR1 is LNHDA, CDR2 SQIVND, per germline (reference sequence). The CDR3 contains 14 residues. V was cut by 4 bases and J by 1 base, with 10 bases left in between. CDR3 amino acids: CASSNSQGNYGYTF. CDR3 nucleotides: TGTGCCAGTAGTAACTCACAGGGTAACTATGGCTACACCTTC.

The chain carries TRBV6-4 and TRBJ2-1; 11 nucleotides align to TRBD2. J lost 10 bases, V lost 3 bases, and 8 bases had no gene match. Germline V gene data show CDR1 as MRHNA and CDR2 as SNTAGT. This CDR3 comprises 15 residues. The CDR3 reads CASSDTSGRGHEQFF. The CDR3 DNA reads as TGTGCCAGCAGTGATACTAGCGGGAGAGGCCACGAGCAGTTCTTC.

In its sample, this clone was seen once. J is TRBJ2-5 and V is TRBV7-6, with D unresolved. The CDR3 extends over 13 amino acids. V was pared by 4 bases and J by 3 bases, with 9 bases between. CDR1 is SGHVS and CDR2 is FNYEAQ in the germline V gene. CDR3 in DNA: TGTGCCAGCAGCTGGCGGCTAAAAGAGACCCAGTACTTC. Its protein is CASSWRLKETQYF. Variable domain in full (rest from reference TRBV7-6 and TRBJ2-5): GAGVSQSPRYKVTKRGQDVALRCDPISGHVSLYWYRQALGQGPEFLTYFNYEAQQDKSGLPNDRFSAERPEGSISTLTIQRTEQRDSAMYRCASSWRLKETQYFGPGTRLLVL.

This clone was seen only once. V is TRBV9 and J is TRBJ2-5, with D unresolved. The J call may be wrong; the DNA end is better matched by TRBJ2-7. There are 14 residues in the CDR3. Germline CDR1 SGDLS, CDR2 YYNGEE. The CDR3 is CASSVLAGAYEQYF. As DNA, the CDR3 is TGTGCCAGCAGCGTGTTAGCAGGAGCCTACGAGCAGTACTTC.

V and J are TRBV6-5 and TRBJ2-1, with unresolved D. Germline V lookup: CDR1 MNHEY, CDR2 SVGAGI. CDR3 length equals 15 residues. V lost 5 bases to trimming and J lost 0 bases, with 11 bases between them. The CDR3 sequence: CASSPRISSYNEQFF. Here the CDR3 DNA reads TGTGCCAGCAGTCCACGCATCAGCTCCTACAATGAGCAGTTCTTC.

This chain uses TRBV10-1 with TRBJ2-7; possibly TRBD1 or TRBD2 for D (5 bases each). Germline loops: CDR1 WNHNN, CDR2 SYGVQD (reference sequence). The CDR3 has 14 residues. Trimming took 4 bases from V and 6 from J, leaving 16 bases between them. This chain's CDR3 is CASSAGTYRGEQYF. CDR3 in DNA: TGCGCCAGCAGTGCTGGGACCTATAGAGGCGAGCAGTACTTC.

This clone was seen a handful of times. This chain connects TRBV7-9 to TRBJ2-1; D is ambiguous. The germline CDR1 and CDR2 sequences are SEHNR and FQNEAQ (reference sequence). V lost 0 bases to trimming and J lost 7 bases, with 10 bases between them. The CDR3 spans 14 residues. In nucleotides, the CDR3 is TGTGCCAGCAGCTTAGCGGTGACCCCAAATGAGCAGTTCTTC. Residues: CASSLAVTPNEQFF. The full variable domain, with the rest looked up from reference TRBV7-9 and TRBJ2-1, is DTGVSQNPRHKITKRGQNVTFRCDPISEHNRLYWYRQTLGQGPEFLTYFQNEAQLEKSRLLSDRFSAERPKGSFSTLEIQRTEQGDSAMYLCASSLAVTPNEQFFGPGTRLTVL.

The chain has TRBV30 and TRBJ1-2; 8 positions match TRBD1. Germline V gives CDR1 GTSNPN, CDR2 SVGIG (reference sequence). This CDR3 is 14 amino acids long. The junction had 5 bases not matched to a gene; V was cut back by 0 bases and J by 5 bases. The DNA for the CDR3 is TGTGCCTGGAGTGTAGGACAGGGAAGGTATGGCTACACCTTC. Translation: CAWSVGQGRYGYTF.

The chain carries TRBV9 and TRBJ2-5; D is unclear. Germline CDR1 SGDLS, CDR2 YYNGEE. The CDR3 spans 14 residues. Between the trimmed V and J ends, which lost 1 base and 4 bases, there was a span of 11 bases. CDR3 residues: CASSVRPEVETQYF. In DNA form, the CDR3 reads TGTGCCAGCAGCGTAAGACCCGAAGTAGAGACCCAGTACTTC.

The chain recombines TRBV27 with TRBJ2-5; 7 bases align to TRBD1. With 0 bases clipped from V and 3 bases from J, the junction kept 7 bases outside the gene matches. CDR1 is MNHEY and CDR2 is SMNVEV in the germline V gene (reference sequence). This CDR3 is 16 amino acids long. The CDR3 nucleotides are TGTGCCAGCAGTTTATCGGGGACAGCTTTTAAAGAGACCCAGTACTTC. Protein: CASSLSGTAFKETQYF.